Below, one TCR beta chain is given with its context. The record originates from a study of cytomegalovirus exposure and HLA in healthy donors. Clones were sequenced by immunoSEQ multiplex PCR, and TCRdb holds only the in-frame ones, with some missing. The sample yields 150,000 to 200,000 clones, roughly 96% seen once. Germline V gene sequence: CDR1 SGHDN, CDR2 FVKESK. This CDR3 has 13 amino acids. Trimming shortened V by 1 base and J by 8 bases, and 9 bases separated the two germline ends. V gene TRBV14 combines with J gene TRBJ2-1; D not resolved. This receptor was obtained from a woman aged 18-35 years in good health and CMV-seronegative. The sequencing sample was made of PBMCs. Written as DNA, the CDR3 is TGTGCCAGCAGCCAAGTCGTTGCGGATGAGCAGTTCTTC. As protein: CASSQVVADEQFF.